This T cell receptor (beta chain) was sequenced during a study of cytomegalovirus exposure and HLA in healthy donors. CDR3 size: 16 residues. The trim removed 4 bases at V and 6 bases at J, leaving 11 bases unmatched. Germline CDR1 SGHTA, CDR2 FQGNSA. The PCR used 60 Vbeta and 13 Jbeta primers. Profiled with immunoSEQ multiplex PCR; TCRdb holds only in-frame clones, not every one. The sample has roughly 120,000 clones, under 80% seen once. Sample: PBMCs. The V and J genes are TRBV7-2 and TRBJ2-2, with 7 bases that match TRBD1. This receptor was identified in a woman between 45 and 60 years old in good health and CMV-seropositive. The CDR3 bases are TGTGCCAGCAGCTCGCAGACAGGGTGGGGTCCCGGGGAGCTGTTTTTT. This codes for CASSSQTGWGPGELFF.